This entry concerns a single TCR beta chain. Its antigen is as yet unknown. PCR used 60 Vbeta primers and 13 Jbeta primers. As originally analysed: An analysis performed later counted 75 million to 80 million unique TCR beta chains (around 11 million of them shared). Sequencing used immunoSEQ multiplex PCR; TCRdb keeps in-frame clones, though not all of them. The DNA was the basis for D and trimming; V, J and clone size are from that table. Of hundreds of thousands of clones listed, almost 80% are singletons. CDR1 and CDR2 (germline): MDHEN, SYDVKM. The CDR3 sequence is 14 residues long. After removal of 5 bases from V and 8 bases from J, the junction contained 7 bases not matched to a gene. The data are from a study of cytomegalovirus exposure and HLA in healthy donors. Across the whole study: Early release data held tens of millions of unique TCRs from HLA-typed donors. Broader study findings: Altogether, about 160 TCR beta chains were recorded as cytomegalovirus-associated.

This TCR was sampled from a male donor in good health and CMV-seronegative. The chain links TRBV28 to TRBJ1-2; 11 positions agree with TRBD1. The sample comprised PBMCs. The DNA for the CDR3 is TGTGCCAGCAGTCCCCCGGGACAGGGGGTCGGCTACACCTTC. Its translation: CASSPPGQGVGYTF.